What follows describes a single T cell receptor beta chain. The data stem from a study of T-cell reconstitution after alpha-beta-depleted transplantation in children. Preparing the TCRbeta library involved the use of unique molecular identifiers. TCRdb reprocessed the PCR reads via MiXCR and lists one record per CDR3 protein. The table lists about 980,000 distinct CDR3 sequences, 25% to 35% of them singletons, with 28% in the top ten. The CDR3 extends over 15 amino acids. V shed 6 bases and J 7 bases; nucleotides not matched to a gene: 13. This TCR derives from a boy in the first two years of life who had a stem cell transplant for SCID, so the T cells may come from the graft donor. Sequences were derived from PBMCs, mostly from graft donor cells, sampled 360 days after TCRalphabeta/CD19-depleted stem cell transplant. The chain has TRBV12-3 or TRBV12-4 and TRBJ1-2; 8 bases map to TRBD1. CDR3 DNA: TGTGCCAGCAGATCCTCCCCAGGGGGCGGTCGTGGCTACACCTTC. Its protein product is CASRSSPGGGRGYTF.